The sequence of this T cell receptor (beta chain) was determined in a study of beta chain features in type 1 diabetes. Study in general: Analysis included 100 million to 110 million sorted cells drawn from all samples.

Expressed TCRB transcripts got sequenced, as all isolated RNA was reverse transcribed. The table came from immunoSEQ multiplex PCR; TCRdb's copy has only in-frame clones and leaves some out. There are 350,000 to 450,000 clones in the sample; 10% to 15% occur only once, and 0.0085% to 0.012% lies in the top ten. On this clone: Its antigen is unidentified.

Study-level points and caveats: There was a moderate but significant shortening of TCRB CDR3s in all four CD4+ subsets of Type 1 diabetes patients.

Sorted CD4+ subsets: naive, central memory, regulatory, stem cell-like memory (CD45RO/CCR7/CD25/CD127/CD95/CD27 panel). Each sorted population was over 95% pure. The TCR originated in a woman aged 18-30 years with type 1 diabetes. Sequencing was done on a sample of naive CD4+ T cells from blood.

The chain's CDR3 is CSVWRVGETQYF. Here the CDR3 DNA reads TGCAGCGTTTGGCGGGTCGGAGAGACCCAGTACTTC. The chain employs TRBV29-1 and TRBJ2-5, with D perhaps TRBD2 (5 bases). The ends were cut back, 5 bases at V and 4 bases at J, with 11 bases in the middle. CDR1 is SQVTM and CDR2 is ANQGSEA in the germline V gene. The length of the CDR3 is 12 residues.